Here is one T cell receptor (beta chain) with its context. Only in-frame clones appear in the TCRdb table, and some are missing; sequencing was by immunoSEQ multiplex PCR. There are about 120,000 clones in the sample; around nine tenths occur only once, and about 1.5% lies in the top ten. CDR3 length: 14 amino acids. The V segment lost 1 base and the J segment 7 bases; nucleotides outside the gene matches: 3. Germline lookup yields CDR1 MDHEN and CDR2 SYDVKM. The source of the sample is a study of cytomegalovirus exposure and HLA in healthy donors. Source material: PBMCs. The genes are TRBV28 and TRBJ2-7; 11 bases line up with TRBD2. The TCR originated in a young woman in good health and CMV-seropositive. The CDR3 DNA sequence: TGTGCCAGCAGTTTATCACTAGCGGGAGTTGAGCAGTACTTC. Translating gives CASSLSLAGVEQYF.